These 12 T cell receptor beta chains originate from one sample sequenced in a study of shared clonotypes between healthy human individuals. Terminally differentiated effector memory CD45RA+ cells were excluded by CCR7 positive selection of CD45RO-negative cells. Profiled with immunoSEQ multiplex PCR; TCRdb holds only in-frame clones, not every one. Of 560,000 or so clones listed, around 96% are singletons. The specimen was naive CD8+ T cells sorted from blood. The receptors were sampled from a woman younger than 45 in good health.

CDR3 loop: CASTELAGVTDTQYF. CDR3 nucleotides: TGTGCCAGCACTGAACTAGCGGGAGTCACAGATACGCAGTATTTT. The V call is TRBV27, the J call TRBJ2-3; TRBD2 matches 11 bases. CDR1 and CDR2 (germline): MNHEY, SMNVEV (reference sequence). This CDR3 is 15 amino acids long. V shed 7 bases and J 2 bases; nucleotides not matched to a gene: 5.

The J gene is TRBJ2-1, the V gene TRBV15; 9 bases are a match to TRBD1. The CDR3 is 15 residues long. With V trimmed by 3 bases and J by 6 bases, 6 bases remained unmatched. The V gene's germline CDR1 is LNHNV and CDR2 YYDKDF (reference sequence). This CDR3 is CATSSDRGIGNEQFF. The CDR3, as DNA: TGTGCCACCAGCAGCGACAGGGGGATAGGCAATGAGCAGTTCTTC.

The chain employs TRBV29-1 and TRBJ1-1; D perhaps matches TRBD1 (5 bases). The length of the CDR3 is 10 residues. V dropped 7 bases and J dropped 6 bases, with 9 bases sitting between them. Looked up from germline, CDR1 is SQVTM and CDR2 is ANQGSEA. CDR3 sequence (DNA): TGCAGCGCGCGGGGGGCTGAAGCTTTCTTT. It specifies CSARGAEAFF.

The chain uses TRBV7-8 and TRBJ1-5; 7 bases fit TRBD1. CDR3 size: 16 residues. Germline loops: CDR1 SGHVS, CDR2 FQNEAQ. V was clipped by 1 base and J by 1 base; unmatched bases: 4. The CDR3 region is CASSLETGWSNQPQHF. The CDR3 DNA reads TGTGCCAGCAGCTTAGAGACAGGGTGGAGCAATCAGCCCCAGCATTTT.

This chain uses TRBV6-5 with TRBJ2-2; TRBD1 might be the D (7 bases). CDR3 length equals 15 residues. Per germline, CDR1 MNHEY and CDR2 SVGAGI. V gave up 4 bases and J gave up 4 bases, with 13 bases separating them. The CDR3 DNA reads as TGTGCCAGCAGTTTGGAGGGGGCGCGCACCGGGGAGCTGTTTTTT. Encoded protein: CASSLEGARTGELFF.

J is TRBJ2-3 and V is TRBV6-5; D uncertain. Germline values: CDR1 MNHEY, CDR2 SVGAGI. Trimming stripped 2 bases from V and 3 bases from J, with 9 bases between. The CDR3 is 14 amino acids. The CDR3 DNA reads TGTGCCAGCAGTTACGCGCCCGAAACAGATACGCAGTATTTT. This encodes CASSYAPETDTQYF.

The chain recombines TRBV11-2 with TRBJ2-5, with D perhaps matching TRBD1 (6 bases). In germline, CDR1 is SGHAT, CDR2 FQNNGV. CDR3 size: 13 residues. The V end was cut by 1 base, the J end by 7 bases, with 10 bases between. The DNA of the CDR3 is TGTGCCAGCAGCTTAGGGGGGCTAGCGACCCAGTACTTC. Encoded protein: CASSLGGLATQYF.

The chain uses TRBV10-3 and TRBJ2-2; TRBD2 agrees at 8 bases. The ends lost 4 bases at V and 4 bases at J; junction bases unmatched: 8. Germline lookup yields CDR1 ENHRY and CDR2 SYGVKD. The CDR3 sequence is 16 residues long. The CDR3 loop reads CAISGPQRESTGELFF. DNA for the CDR3: TGTGCCATCAGTGGTCCCCAGCGGGAGAGCACCGGGGAGCTGTTTTTT.

This rearrangement joins TRBV2 to TRBJ2-7; 9 nucleotides align to TRBD2. The trim removed 3 bases at V and 0 bases at J, leaving 6 bases unmatched. The germline V gene has CDR1 SNHLY and CDR2 FYNNEI. The CDR3 runs 16 residues. DNA of the CDR3: TGTGCCAGCAGTGACGGGACTAGCAGGATCTCCTACGAGCAGTACTTC. Translating it yields CASSDGTSRISYEQYF.

A single count supports this clone. This sequence joins TRBV19 and TRBJ2-7; no reliable D call. V lost 5 bases and J 1 base, leaving 9 bases between the germline ends. Germline CDR1 and CDR2: LNHDA and SQIVND (reference sequence). The CDR3 sequence is 13 residues long. The CDR3 spells CASSSGWSYEQYF. Written as DNA, the CDR3 is TGTGCCAGTAGTTCGGGTTGGTCCTACGAGCAGTACTTC.

The V call is TRBV11-2, the J call TRBJ2-5; TRBD2 matches 8 bases. Germline V gene data show CDR1 as SGHAT and CDR2 as FQNNGV. There are 15 residues in the CDR3. J was trimmed by 2 bases and V by 1 base; bases with no gene match: 3. The CDR3: CASSLGLAKQETQYF. CDR3 DNA: TGTGCCAGCAGCTTAGGACTAGCGAAACAAGAGACCCAGTACTTC.

The CDR3 sequence is CASRWFGTQETQYF. The CDR3 DNA follows: TGTGCCAGCAGATGGTTTGGGACCCAAGAGACCCAGTACTTC. J is TRBJ2-5 and V is TRBV11-2; D possibly uses TRBD1 or TRBD2 (5 bases each). The CDR3 sequence is 14 residues long. Trimming took 6 bases from V and 1 from J, leaving 12 bases between them. CDR1 and CDR2 from the germline V gene are SGHAT and FQNNGV.